A selection of T cell receptor beta chains follows, all from one sample in a study of blood T cell repertoires in COVID-19. The repertoire was sequenced with immunoSEQ multiplex PCR; TCRdb's copy has only in-frame clones and lacks some. This table has some 300,000 clones, about 87% appearing once. The sample comprised peripheral blood. These receptors were collected from a woman in her 30s who had recovered from COVID-19. CDR3s include the opening cysteine and the closing phenylalanine or tryptophan. D genes are given only for firm matches. Clone size is given for some rows only: seen once, a few or many times, or a class if the clone is expanded.

TGTGCCAGCAGCCCCGGGACAGCCCACGAGCAGTACTTC	CASSPGTAHEQYF	TRBV7-9	TRBJ2-7	TRBD1	NA
TGTGCCTGGAGTAGGAGGGCGGGTAATTCACCCCTCCACTTT	CAWSRRAGNSPLHF	TRBV30	TRBJ1-6	NA	NA
TGTGCCATCAGTAAGACGGGACAAGCCACAGATACGCAGTATTTT	CAISKTGQATDTQYF	TRBV10-3	TRBJ2-3	NA	NA
TGTGCCAGCAGCTTAAGCTACACTGAAGCTTTCTTT	CASSLSYTEAFF	TRBV7-9	TRBJ1-1	NA	NA
TGCGCCAGCAGCTCCGGGACAGTGCGCCAAGAGACCCAGTACTTC	CASSSGTVRQETQYF	TRBV5-1	TRBJ2-5	TRBD1	NA
TGCGCCAGCATTTCGGGAGAAGATACGCAGTATTTT	CASISGEDTQYF	TRBV5-1	TRBJ2-3	NA	once
TGTGCCAGCACTACAGGGTTCCAGCCCCAGCATTTT	CASTTGFQPQHF	TRBV28	TRBJ1-5	NA	NA
TGTGCCAGCAGCTCCGGCGGTAGCGGGGTGGAGCAGTTCTTC	CASSSGGSGVEQFF	TRBV5-4	TRBJ2-1	TRBD2	NA
TGTGCCACCAGTGACCCCCGGGACAGCCACGAGCAGTACTTC	CATSDPRDSHEQYF	TRBV24-1	TRBJ2-7	TRBD1	NA
TGCGCCAGCAGCTTGGACAGGGAACGGCAGGCTTTCTTT	CASSLDRERQAFF	TRBV5-1	TRBJ1-1	NA	NA
TGCGCCAGCAGCCAAGGGTTAGCGAGTGAGACCCAGTACTTC	CASSQGLASETQYF	TRBV4-1	TRBJ2-5	NA	NA
TGCAGCGTTGTTACCGGGACAGGGGGCAGTGAAAAACTGTTTTTT	CSVVTGTGGSEKLFF	TRBV29-1	TRBJ1-4	TRBD1	NA
TGTGCCAGCAGCGATACCATGGCGGGAGATGGCTACACCTTC	CASSDTMAGDGYTF	TRBV9	TRBJ1-2	NA	NA
TGTGCCACGGGAGGGGCTATCACCGGGGAGCTGTTTTTT	CATGGAITGELFF	TRBV6-5	TRBJ2-2	TRBD2	NA
TGTGCCAGCAGTTTTACAGAAGATCAGCCCCAGCATTTT	CASSFTEDQPQHF	TRBV12-3/TRBV12-4	TRBJ1-5	NA	NA
TGTGCCAGCAAGGAACAGCCTGCGTCTGGCTATGGCTACACCTTC	CASKEQPASGYGYTF	TRBV28	TRBJ1-2	NA	once
TGTGCCAGCACCCCCTCCGGGACAACGGGTGGCTACACCTTC	CASTPSGTTGGYTF	TRBV27	TRBJ1-2	NA	NA
TGTGCCACCCGGGGACAGGGGTACTATGGCTACACCTTC	CATRGQGYYGYTF	TRBV15	TRBJ1-2	TRBD1	NA
TGTGCCAGCAGTGAGCGGGGGCAGGAGACCCAGTACTTC	CASSERGQETQYF	TRBV28	TRBJ2-5	TRBD2	NA
TGTGCCAGCAGCGTAACGTCACGGGGAGGGACTGAAGCTTTCTTT	CASSVTSRGGTEAFF	TRBV9	TRBJ1-1	NA	NA
TGTGCCAGTAGTATGGCGGGGGGTTCCTACAATGAGCAGTTCTTC	CASSMAGGSYNEQFF	TRBV19	TRBJ2-1	TRBD2	NA
TGTGCCAGCAGCGTCGCGACAGGTAGCTCCTACAATGAGCAGTTCTTC	CASSVATGSSYNEQFF	TRBV9	TRBJ2-1	NA	NA
TGCGCCAGCAGCTTGGACCAGGCCTATTCACCCCTCCACTTT	CASSLDQAYSPLHF	TRBV5-1	TRBJ1-6	NA	NA
TGTGCCAGCAGTGAGACAGGGCGTCTTTTGCCCCAGCATTTT	CASSETGRLLPQHF	TRBV6-1	TRBJ1-5	TRBD1	NA
TGTGCCAGCTCACCAAACTGGTCGAACACTGAAGCTTTCTTT	CASSPNWSNTEAFF	TRBV18	TRBJ1-1	NA	NA
TGTGCCACCAGCAGAGGGGGCGAGTTCACAGATACGCAGTATTTT	CATSRGGEFTDTQYF	TRBV15	TRBJ2-3	NA	many
TGTGCCAGCAGGTCAGCAACAGGTAGCTCTGGGGCCAACGTCCTGACTTTC	CASRSATGSSGANVLTF	TRBV28	TRBJ2-6	NA	NA
TGTGCCAGCAGCCGAAGAGGGGGACTACAAGATACGCAGTATTTT	CASSRRGGLQDTQYF	TRBV3-1/TRBV3-2	TRBJ2-3	NA	NA
TGTGCCAGCAGTCCAGGGGATAGGTATCAGCCCCAGCATTTT	CASSPGDRYQPQHF	TRBV28	TRBJ1-5	NA	NA
TGTGCCAGCAGTGATGGACAGGGGAGATCAACTAATGAAAAACTGTTTTTT	CASSDGQGRSTNEKLFF	TRBV2	TRBJ1-4	TRBD1	NA
TGTGCCTGGAGTGGCGTCCGAGCTGCAACTAATGAAAAACTGTTTTTT	CAWSGVRAATNEKLFF	TRBV30	TRBJ1-4	NA	NA
TGTGCCAGCAGCTTAGCCCCGGGACAGCTCACCGGGGAGCTGTTTTTT	CASSLAPGQLTGELFF	TRBV7-7	TRBJ2-2	TRBD1	NA
TGTGCCAGCAGCCAAAGCCGGGGAGCGGAGACCCAGTACTTC	CASSQSRGAETQYF	TRBV7-9	TRBJ2-5	NA	NA
TGTGCCAGCAGTTTACGGGGGACCGACTATGGCTACACCTTC	CASSLRGTDYGYTF	TRBV27	TRBJ1-2	NA	NA
TGTGCCAGCAGTGAAGGTAAAGGACAGGCCAACTACGAGCAGTACTTC	CASSEGKGQANYEQYF	TRBV2	TRBJ2-7	TRBD1	NA
TGTGCCAGCAGCGTAGGCCGACTGGGCGGGGAGCTGTTTTTT	CASSVGRLGGELFF	TRBV9	TRBJ2-2	NA	NA
TGCGCCAGCAGCCAAGTAACTGGGAGGGGTCGAGTCTATGGCTACACCTTC	CASSQVTGRGRVYGYTF	TRBV4-1	TRBJ1-2	NA	few
TGTACCAGCATCCCCCGGTCCCTTTCGTTGGCTGAAGCTTTCTTT	CTSIPRSLSLAEAFF	TRBV5-6	TRBJ1-1	NA	once
TGTGCCAGCAGCCGCGAGAGAGAGACCCAGTACTTC	CASSRERETQYF	TRBV5-5	TRBJ2-5	NA	NA
TGTGCCAGCAGCTTGGGGACAGGGAACACTGAAGCTTTCTTT	CASSLGTGNTEAFF	TRBV5-4	TRBJ1-1	TRBD1	NA
TGCAGCGTTAATCAAGGACAGGCGGCCTCGGCTTTCTTT	CSVNQGQAASAFF	TRBV29-1	TRBJ1-1	TRBD1	few